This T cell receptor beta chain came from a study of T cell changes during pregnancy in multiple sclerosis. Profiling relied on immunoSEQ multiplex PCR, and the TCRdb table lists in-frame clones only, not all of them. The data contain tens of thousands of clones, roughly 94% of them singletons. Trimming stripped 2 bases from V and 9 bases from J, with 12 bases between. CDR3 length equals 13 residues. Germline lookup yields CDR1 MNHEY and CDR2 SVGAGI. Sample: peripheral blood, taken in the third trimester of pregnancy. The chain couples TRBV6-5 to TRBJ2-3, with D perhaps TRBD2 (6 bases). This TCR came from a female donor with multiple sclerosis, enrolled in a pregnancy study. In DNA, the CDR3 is TGTGCCAGCAGTTACGTGCCGACTAGGACGCAGTATTTT. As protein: CASSYVPTRTQYF.